The rows below give T cell receptor beta chains drawn from one sample of a study of early T cells in non-severe SARS-CoV-2 infection. TCRdb analysed the 5' RACE reads with MiXCR anew, one entry per CDR3 protein. The data contain fewer than 25,000 distinct CDR3 sequences, around 4.8% of them singletons. The sample taken for sequencing was whole blood. These receptor sequences come from an adult who was a healthcare worker with PCR-confirmed SARS-CoV-2 infection or an uninfected control (not recorded which). Each CDR3 is given with its conserved first and last residue. The order of the fields is clone size, J gene, V gene, CDR3 length, D gene, CDR3 DNA, CDR3 protein. D genes are given only for firm matches. Clone size is not always given. Where it is, it says once, few, many or a class for expanded clones.

many,TRBJ1-3,TRBV6-6,15,TRBD1,TGTGCCAGCAGTTTCGCCCAGGGGGGTGGAAACACCATATATTTT,CASSFAQGGGNTIYF
many,TRBJ1-4,TRBV2,19,TRBD1,TGTGCCAGCAGTGAAGGATTTGGGACAGTCCTTTCCACTAATGAAAAACTGTTTTTT,CASSEGFGTVLSTNEKLFF
medium-sized,TRBJ2-1,TRBV6-4,14,TRBD2,TGTGCCAGCAGTGGACTAGCGGGAGGGAATGAGCAGTTCTTC,CASSGLAGGNEQFF
many,TRBJ1-2,TRBV7-2,15,TRBD1,TGTGCCAGCAGCTTAGGGCAGGGGGCGGGCTATGGCTACACCTTC,CASSLGQGAGYGYTF
medium-sized,TRBJ2-2,TRBV4-3,14,TRBD2,TGCGCCAGCAATAGCGGGGTGAACACCGGGGAGCTGTTTTTT,CASNSGVNTGELFF
.,TRBJ1-5,TRBV2,13,TRBD1,TGTGCCAGCAGAGCGGGGACAGATCAGCCCCAGCATTTT,CASRAGTDQPQHF
few,TRBJ1-1,TRBV20-1,13,.,TGCAGTGCTACCCCTCAGGGTGGCACTGAAGCTTTCTTT,CSATPQGGTEAFF
many,TRBJ1-3,TRBV20-1,13,.,TGCAGTGCTAAACAGAGCTCTGGAAACACCATATATTTT,CSAKQSSGNTIYF
few,TRBJ2-7,TRBV7-9,14,.,TGTGCCAGCAGCTTAGCCCTCACACCCTACGAGCAGTACTTC,CASSLALTPYEQYF
.,TRBJ2-3,TRBV11-2,16,TRBD2,TGTGCCAGCAGCTTAGGAGCGGGAGGGATTACAGATACGCAGTATTTT,CASSLGAGGITDTQYF
many,TRBJ2-3,TRBV11-2,14,TRBD1,TGTGCCAGCAGCTTCGGACAGGTGGCAGATACGCAGTATTTT,CASSFGQVADTQYF
many,TRBJ2-3,TRBV3-1,14,.,TGTGCCAGCAGCCCCCGACTAGACGCAGATACGCAGTATTTT,CASSPRLDADTQYF
.,TRBJ1-4,TRBV5-4,14,.,TGTGCCAGCAGGCAGGACATCGGAAATGAAAAACTGTTTTTT,CASRQDIGNEKLFF
.,TRBJ2-3,TRBV11-2,17,TRBD2,TGTGCCAGCAGCTTAGATCTTGGACGGGAGGGAGGAAATACGCAGTATTTT,CASSLDLGREGGNTQYF
many,TRBJ1-1,TRBV10-2,13,.,TGCGCCAGCGGCGACGGAGGGAACACTGAAGCTTTCTTT,CASGDGGNTEAFF
many,TRBJ2-5,TRBV9,14,TRBD1,TGTGCCAGCAGCCGGGACAGGGAACAAGAGACCCAGTACTTC,CASSRDREQETQYF
many,TRBJ1-3,TRBV12-3/TRBV12-4,12,.,TGTGCCAGCAGTTTTTCTGGAAACACCATATATTTT,CASSFSGNTIYF
many,TRBJ1-1,TRBV6-2/TRBV6-3,15,.,TGTGCCAGCAGTTACAGGGGAGGGAGGAACACTGAAGCTTTCTTT,CASSYRGGRNTEAFF
many,TRBJ2-3,TRBV28,19,TRBD2,TGTGCCAGCAGTTCCTTAGCGGGAGGGCCTTGGATGGGTTCAGATACGCAGTATTTT,CASSSLAGGPWMGSDTQYF
medium-sized,TRBJ1-5,TRBV12-3/TRBV12-4,12,.,TGTGCCAGCATGTCATCTGGGCAGCCCCAGCATTTT,CASMSSGQPQHF
.,TRBJ2-7,TRBV4-1,18,TRBD1,TGCGCCAGCAGCCAAGATCAATCCCTGGACAGGCCCTTCTACCAGCAGTACTTC,CASSQDQSLDRPFYQQYF
many,TRBJ2-5,TRBV2,15,.,TGTGCCAGCAGTGACCAGATGACAGGCCAAGAGACCCAGTACTTC,CASSDQMTGQETQYF
many,TRBJ1-5,TRBV28,11,.,TGTGCCAGCAGTTTAAGTCAGCCCCAGCATTTT,CASSLSQPQHF
few,TRBJ2-7,TRBV19,12,TRBD1,TGTGCCGAGGACAGGCCCTCCTACGAGCAGTACTTC,CAEDRPSYEQYF
few,TRBJ2-5,TRBV7-6,13,.,TGTGCCAGCAGCTTCTCCAAGGAAGAGACCCAGTACTTC,CASSFSKEETQYF
many,TRBJ2-2,TRBV20-1,14,.,TGCAGTGCTAGAGATATGGACATCACCGGGGAGCTGTTTTTT,CSARDMDITGELFF
many,TRBJ2-5,TRBV7-2,14,.,TGTGCCAGCAGCTTTTCGGGAAGACAAGAGACCCAGTACTTC,CASSFSGRQETQYF
many,TRBJ1-4,TRBV19,18,.,TGTGCCAGTAGTAATCGCCAGCCACAACCCCGAACTAATGAAAAACTGTTTTTT,CASSNRQPQPRTNEKLFF
many,TRBJ2-5,TRBV28,14,.,TGTGCCAGCAGTTCTCCAGGGATCCAAGAGACCCAGTACTTC,CASSSPGIQETQYF
many,TRBJ1-5,TRBV12-3/TRBV12-4,15,.,TGTGCCAGCAGCCTGGGTCCAGGGAGCAATCAGCCCCAGCATTTT,CASSLGPGSNQPQHF
.,TRBJ2-5,TRBV3-1,18,TRBD1,TGTGCCAGCAGCCATTCCAAGACAGGGTCCGATAAGGGGGAGACCCAGTACTTC,CASSHSKTGSDKGETQYF
.,TRBJ1-4,TRBV15,16,TRBD1,TGTGCCACCAGCGGAGAAGGACAGGGAGCTAATGAAAAACTGTTTTTT,CATSGEGQGANEKLFF
many,TRBJ2-7,TRBV12-3/TRBV12-4,15,.,TGTGCCAGCAGTGCCTCGGGTCAACTACCCTACGAGCAGTACTTC,CASSASGQLPYEQYF
many,TRBJ2-3,TRBV14,13,.,TGTGCCAGCAGCCAAGTTCGTGAAGCTACGCAGTATTTT,CASSQVREATQYF
.,TRBJ1-6,TRBV20-1,14,TRBD1,TGCAGTGCTAGAAGGGGACAGGGATATTCACCCCTCCACTTT,CSARRGQGYSPLHF
many,TRBJ2-7,TRBV6-6,12,.,TGTGCCAGCAGTTACTCGAGAGTTGAGCAGTACTTC,CASSYSRVEQYF
.,TRBJ1-2,TRBV3-1,11,.,TGTGCCAGCAGCCAAGAATATGGCTACACCTTC,CASSQEYGYTF
.,TRBJ1-2,TRBV13,10,.,TGTGCCAGCTCCGGAAATGGCTACACCTTC,CASSGNGYTF
.,TRBJ2-1,TRBV20-1,15,TRBD2,TGCAGTGCTAGAGTGGCTTCTAGCGGGAGCAATGAGCAGTTCTTC,CSARVASSGSNEQFF
many,TRBJ2-5,TRBV7-6,13,.,TGTGCCAGCAGACCGATCGAAGGGGAGACCCAGTACTTC,CASRPIEGETQYF
many,TRBJ2-5,TRBV20-1,16,TRBD2,TGCAGTGCTAGACCAACTAGCGGGAGTGATCAAGAGACCCAGTACTTC,CSARPTSGSDQETQYF
medium-sized,TRBJ2-7,TRBV28,14,.,TGTGCCAGCAGCAGTATAGCGGACTTCTACGAGCAGTACTTC,CASSSIADFYEQYF
medium-sized,TRBJ2-3,TRBV30,15,.,TGTGCCTGGAGTGTAGGCAGGCTAAGCACAGATACGCAGTATTTT,CAWSVGRLSTDTQYF
many,TRBJ2-2,TRBV13,16,TRBD2,TGTGCCAGCAGCCCTACAGCGGGAGGGGACACCGGGGAGCTGTTTTTT,CASSPTAGGDTGELFF